The 10 T cell receptor beta chains listed next were all sequenced from one sample in a study of cytomegalovirus exposure and HLA in healthy donors. PCR involved 60 Vbeta and 13 Jbeta primers. Repertoires were generated with immunoSEQ multiplex PCR, while TCRdb's copy carries only in-frame clones and drops some. The sample shows approximately 120,000 clones, approximately 80% of them seen only once. The sequenced sample consisted of PBMCs. The receptor set was obtained from a man aged 25-40 years in good health and CMV-seropositive.

The chain links TRBV28 to TRBJ1-4, with TRBD1 matching over 8 bases. CDR1 and CDR2 (germline): MDHEN, SYDVKM. After removal of 4 bases from V and 4 bases from J, the junction contained 8 bases not matched to a gene. There are 16 residues in the CDR3. The CDR3 loop reads CASSSPGQGRNEKLFF. CDR3 in DNA: TGTGCCAGCAGTTCGCCCGGACAGGGCCGTAATGAAAAACTGTTTTTT.

The rearrangement uses TRBV12-5 and TRBJ2-2; 11 bases map to TRBD2. The CDR3 spans 17 residues. Germline trimming cut 1 base from V and 4 bases from J; bases unmatched to any gene: 5. Germline lookup yields CDR1 LGHNT and CDR2 FRNRAP. The CDR3 DNA is TGTGCTAGTGGTTTGGCCTCCACTAGCGGGGGCACCGGGGAGCTGTTTTTT. It translates to CASGLASTSGGTGELFF.

This clone was counted between two and nine times. The V and J genes are TRBV5-5 and TRBJ2-5; TRBD2 aligns across 11 bases. J was trimmed by 3 bases and V by 0 bases; bases with no gene match: 10. From germline, CDR1 is SGHKS and CDR2 YYEKEE (reference sequence). This CDR3 contains 18 residues. The CDR3 bases are TGTGCCAGCAGCTTGGCCTGGCTAGCGGGGGGCCGTGAAGAGACCCAGTACTTC. Translating gives CASSLAWLAGGREETQYF.

The rearrangement uses TRBV5-1 and TRBJ2-1; TRBD2 aligns across 10 bases. Germline CDR1 is SGHRS and CDR2 is YFSETQ. Trimming took 4 bases from V and 1 from J; bases not matched to a gene: 5. The CDR3 has 16 amino acids. CDR3 nucleotides: TGCGCCAGCAGCCTAATGACTAGCGGGTCCTACAATGAGCAGTTCTTC. This encodes CASSLMTSGSYNEQFF. Full variable domain (rest looked up from reference TRBV5-1 and TRBJ2-1): KAGVTQTPRYLIKTRGQQVTLSCSPISGHRSVSWYQQTPGQGLQFLFEYFSETQRNKGNFPGRFSGRQFSNSRSEMNVSTLELGDSALYLCASSLMTSGSYNEQFFGPGTRLTVL.

The CDR3 loop reads CASIPLPGQGDTGELFF. In nucleotides, the CDR3 is TGTGCCAGCATTCCCTTGCCGGGACAGGGGGACACCGGGGAGCTGTTTTTT. The rearrangement joins TRBV2 to TRBJ2-2; 11 nucleotides align to TRBD1. V was pared by 7 bases and J by 3 bases, with 10 bases of the junction left unmatched. Germline CDR1 reads SNHLY; CDR2 reads FYNNEI. This CDR3 has 17 residues.

The chain couples TRBV10-2 to TRBJ2-7, with TRBD2 matching over 8 bases. CDR1 is WSHSY, CDR2 SAAADI, per germline. V lost 1 base, J lost 1 base, and 6 bases stayed unmatched. This CDR3 contains 16 residues. The chain's CDR3 is CASSEYGGGPSYEQYF. The DNA for the CDR3 is TGCGCCAGCAGTGAGTATGGCGGGGGGCCTTCCTACGAGCAGTACTTC.

This sequence joins TRBV5-1 and TRBJ1-4, with TRBD1 identical over 9 bases. This CDR3 is 14 amino acids long. The germline V gene encodes CDR1 SGHRS and CDR2 YFSETQ. After removal of 7 bases from V and 8 bases from J, the junction contained 9 bases not matched to a gene. The CDR3 here is CASRRDRVDEKLFF. The CDR3 DNA reads TGCGCCAGCCGGCGGGACAGGGTGGACGAAAAACTGTTTTTT. Full variable domain (rest looked up from reference TRBV5-1 and TRBJ1-4): KAGVTQTPRYLIKTRGQQVTLSCSPISGHRSVSWYQQTPGQGLQFLFEYFSETQRNKGNFPGRFSGRQFSNSRSEMNVSTLELGDSALYLCASRRDRVDEKLFFGSGTQLSVL.

The rearrangement joins TRBV6-5 to TRBJ1-3; D uncertain. Looked up from germline, CDR1 is MNHEY and CDR2 is SVGAGI. V lost 8 bases and J 3 bases, leaving 11 bases between the germline ends. The CDR3 loop spans 13 amino acids. The DNA of the CDR3 is TGTGCCAGCCGTCCCGGGGTTGGAAACACCATATATTTT. As protein: CASRPGVGNTIYF.

The chain carries TRBV1 and TRBJ2-3; no DNA check was done on the table's D call, TRBD2. TRBV1 is reported as a pseudogene. The CDR3 has 15 amino acids. The CDR3 sequence: CTSSQRVCVTDTQYF. As DNA, the CDR3 is TGCACCAGCAGCCAACGGGTATGTGTCACAGATACGCAGTATTTT.

The chain uses TRBV2 and TRBJ2-4; 8 bases align to TRBD1. With V trimmed by 8 bases and J by 9 bases, 12 bases remained unmatched. The germline V gene encodes CDR1 SNHLY and CDR2 FYNNEI. The CDR3 runs 14 residues. The CDR3 protein is CASHTSQDRAIQYF. The CDR3 coding sequence is TGTGCCAGCCACACCTCACAGGACAGGGCCATTCAGTACTTC.